A single sample gave rise to the 12 T cell receptor beta chains below, sequenced in a study of OX40 agonist ivuxolimab in advanced cancers. The library was generated by the immunoSEQ multiplex PCR assay. TCRdb obtained this table from immuneACCESS and retained in-frame rearrangements with V and J assigned. These tables miss some clones; where compared with another copy, unresolved V genes account for less than half of the shortfall, and the remainder is unexplained. The sample has 50,000 to 65,000 clones on record, about 87% of them singletons. Roughly 0.67% of the sample rests with the top ten. Sequenced material: CD4+ or CD8+ T cells sorted from blood, taken in a trial of the OX40 agonist ivuxolimab. Receptors originate from an adult with an advanced solid tumor such as melanoma, head and neck, liver or kidney cancer.

The chain employs TRBV6-5 and TRBJ2-6; D is ambiguous. This CDR3 region has 15 residues. Germline V CDR1 and CDR2: MNHEY, SVGAGI. With 6 bases removed from V and 3 bases from J, the gap between germline ends came to 12 bases. The CDR3 DNA sequence: TGTGCCAGCAGCTTTGAAAGGAGTGGGGCCAACGTCCTGACTTTC. It translates to CASSFERSGANVLTF.

V is TRBV7-9 and J is TRBJ2-7; TRBD1 matches at 8 bases. The CDR3 runs 14 residues. Trimming cost V 5 bases and J 4 bases; bases outside gene matches: 7. CDR1 is SEHNR, CDR2 FQNEAQ, per germline (reference sequence). In nucleotides, the CDR3 is TGTGCCAGCAGCGGGCAGGGGGCTTATTACGAGCAGTACTTC. This codes for CASSGQGAYYEQYF. The whole variable domain, remainder taken from reference TRBV7-9 and TRBJ2-7, is DTGVSQNPRHKITKRGQNVTFRCDPISEHNRLYWYRQTLGQGPEFLTYFQNEAQLEKSRLLSDRFSAERPKGSFSTLEIQRTEQGDSAMYLCASSGQGAYYEQYFGPGTRLTVT.

The chain joins TRBV6-5 to TRBJ1-4; D is perhaps TRBD1 (6 bases). The CDR3 is 15 residues long. Germline V gene sequence: CDR1 MNHEY, CDR2 SVGAGI. V was pared by 6 bases and J by 7 bases, with 18 bases between. DNA for the CDR3: TGTGCCAGCAGGCCGGGGGGGCGCGGTGGTGAAAAACTGTTTTTT. The encoded protein is CASRPGGRGGEKLFF.

This chain joins TRBV14 and TRBJ2-1, with D maybe TRBD1 (6 bases). Germline V gives CDR1 SGHDN, CDR2 FVKESK. The CDR3 sequence is 16 residues long. V was cut by 0 bases and J by 10 bases, with 19 bases left in between. The CDR3 DNA is TGTGCCAGCAGCCAAGAGGCGGACAGACATCGCCGGGAGCAGTTCTTC. The encoded protein is CASSQEADRHRREQFF.

The chain joins TRBV5-1 to TRBJ1-2, with 9 nucleotides matching TRBD1. With 4 bases clipped from V and 2 bases from J, the junction kept 6 bases outside the gene matches. The CDR3 spans 15 residues. Germline V gives CDR1 SGHRS, CDR2 YFSETQ. For the CDR3, the DNA is TGCGCCAGCAGCACCGGAGGGACAGGGAACTATGGCTACACCTTC. Protein: CASSTGGTGNYGYTF.

The CDR3 DNA follows: TGTGCCAGCAGACCAGGGACTAGTTCAACGGCGCAGTATTTT. It yields the protein CASRPGTSSTAQYF. The rearrangement uses TRBV28 and TRBJ2-3; 8 nucleotides match TRBD2. J gave up 10 bases and V 6 bases, and 12 bases lay outside the gene matches. Germline V gene data show CDR1 as MDHEN and CDR2 as SYDVKM. The CDR3 extends over 14 amino acids.

The chain is built from TRBV5-5 and TRBJ2-2; perhaps TRBD2 as D (5 bases). CDR3 length equals 16 residues. Per the germline V gene, CDR1 is SGHKS and CDR2 is YYEKEE (reference sequence). Trimming removed 2 bases from V and 1 base from J, with 12 bases in between. As DNA, the CDR3 is TGTGCCAGCAGCTTTGAGACGGGAAAGAACACCGGGGAGCTGTTTTTT. Amino acid sequence: CASSFETGKNTGELFF.

This CDR3 is CASSGVSNYGYTF. CDR3 sequence (DNA): TGTGCCAGCAGCGGAGTATCTAACTATGGCTACACCTTC. The chain links TRBV5-5 to TRBJ1-2; D ambiguous. Per germline, CDR1 SGHKS and CDR2 YYEKEE (reference sequence). The CDR3 is made up of 13 amino acids. V gave up 4 bases and J gave up 0 bases, with 7 bases separating them.

This rearrangement joins TRBV5-3 to TRBJ2-7; 9 nucleotides line up with TRBD1. TRBV5-3 is annotated as an ORF whose role is uncertain. Trimming at V came to 4 bases and at J to 3 bases, leaving 8 bases not matched to a gene. The CDR3 loop spans 15 amino acids. Here the CDR3 reads CARSGAGTGYYEQYF. CDR3 nucleotide sequence: TGTGCCAGAAGCGGGGCGGGGACAGGGTACTACGAGCAGTACTTC.

The CDR3 DNA reads TGTGCCAGCAGCTCCCCGCCTGGGGGGAGTATGGCAGATACGCAGTATTTT. Translation: CASSSPPGGSMADTQYF. The chain recombines TRBV7-2 with TRBJ2-3; TRBD2 might be the D (6 bases). The CDR3 has 17 residues. The germline V and J ends were trimmed by 4 bases and 4 bases, with 21 bases remaining between them. Germline values: CDR1 SGHTA, CDR2 FQGNSA.

The V call is TRBV6-5, the J call TRBJ2-7; the D call may be TRBD1 or TRBD2 (6 bases each). Per the germline V gene, CDR1 is MNHEY and CDR2 is SVGAGI. V lost 4 bases, J lost 4 bases, and 11 bases lay in between. This CDR3 has 13 residues. The DNA for the CDR3 is TGTGCCAGCAGTTTTACAGGGAGGTACGAGCAGTACTTC. Translated, it gives CASSFTGRYEQYF.

A word on this clone: At one end the junction does not follow the germline gene, possibly because of a read error. DNA of the CDR3: TGTGCCAGCAGTTTAGGACAGGGGCCCACCGGGGAGCTGTTTTTT. Protein sequence: CASSLGQGPTGELFF. The genes are TRBV7-9 and TRBJ2-2, with 9 bases that match TRBD1. The CDR3 length is 15 residues. The germline CDR1 and CDR2 sequences are SEHNR and FQNEAQ (reference sequence).